The 24 T cell receptor beta chains below all came from one sample that was sequenced in a study of blood T cell repertoires in COVID-19. This table comes from immunoSEQ multiplex PCR, and its TCRdb copy is limited to in-frame clones, with some not included. Seen here are about 100,000 clones, 65% to 90% observed once, and the top ten hold approximately 2.4%. What was sequenced was PBMCs or T cells enriched from blood (not recorded which). The receptor source for this set is a woman in her fifties or sixties who had recovered from COVID-19.

The chain joins TRBV5-1 to TRBJ1-2, with 10 bases fitting TRBD1. V shed 4 bases, J shed 4 bases, and the junction held 7 bases outside the gene matches. The germline V gene encodes CDR1 SGHRS and CDR2 YFSETQ. This CDR3 is 15 amino acids long. CDR3 DNA: TGCGCCAGCAGCCCCGGGACAGGGGTCTCCTATGGCTACACCTTC. It encodes CASSPGTGVSYGYTF.

V gene TRBV6-5 combines with J gene TRBJ1-6, with 11 positions matching TRBD1. J was trimmed by 10 bases and V by 5 bases; bases with no gene match: 7. This CDR3 has 15 residues. Looked up from germline, CDR1 is MNHEY and CDR2 is SVGAGI. The CDR3 is CASSPDRDRGSPLHF. The CDR3 DNA reads as TGTGCCAGCAGTCCTGACCGGGACAGGGGGTCACCCCTCCACTTT.

The rearrangement links TRBV3-1 (or the pseudogene TRBV3-2) to TRBJ1-2; the D is unclear. CDR3 length: 15 residues. V lost 4 bases and J lost 5, with 17 bases in between. Looked up from germline, CDR1 is LGHDT and CDR2 is YNNKEL (reference sequence). This CDR3 is CASSRLESRRYGYTF. The CDR3 nucleotides read TGTGCCAGCAGCCGACTAGAGAGTCGACGGTATGGCTACACCTTC.

This chain connects TRBV27 to TRBJ1-6, with D unclear. CDR1 MNHEY and CDR2 SMNVEV come from the germline V gene (reference sequence). This CDR3 is built from 13 residues. Trimming cost V 2 bases and J 6 bases, with 5 bases left between them. The CDR3 region has the DNA TGTGCCAGCAGTTTACCCGGTAATTCACCCCTCCACTTT. This gives the protein CASSLPGNSPLHF.

The J gene is TRBJ2-1, the V gene TRBV4-1; tentatively, D is TRBD2 (7 bases). CDR3 size: 17 residues. Deletions cut 0 bases from V and 1 base from J, with 13 bases between. CDR1 and CDR2 from the germline V gene are MGHRA and YSYEKL. The CDR3 DNA sequence: TGCGCCAGCAGCCAAGAACGGGGGAGGGGGTCCTACAATGAGCAGTTCTTC. Amino acids: CASSQERGRGSYNEQFF.

The count of this clone is one. The chain joins TRBV19 to TRBJ1-1; D not certain. The ends were cut back, 10 bases at V and 1 base at J, with 13 bases in the middle. This CDR3 is built from 13 residues. CDR1 and CDR2 from the germline V gene are LNHDA and SQIVND (reference sequence). CDR3 bases: TGTGCCACGATGGGCTTGACGAACACTGAAGCTTTCTTT. It translates to CATMGLTNTEAFF.

This clone has just one count. V and J are TRBV28 and TRBJ2-5, with D possibly TRBD2 on 6 matching bases. CDR1 MDHEN and CDR2 SYDVKM come from the germline V gene. The CDR3 has 14 residues. V gave up 8 bases and J gave up 4 bases, with 17 bases separating them. Here the CDR3 reads CASGVVGGRETQYF. The CDR3 region has the DNA TGTGCCAGCGGGGTTGTGGGGGGACGAGAGACCCAGTACTTC. Variable domain in full (rest from reference TRBV28 and TRBJ2-5): DVKVTQSSRYLVKRTGEKVFLECVQDMDHENMFWYRQDPGLGLRLIYFSYDVKMKEKGDIPEGYSVSREKKERFSLILESASTNQTSMYLCASGVVGGRETQYFGPGTRLLVL.

V and J are TRBV10-1 and TRBJ1-1, with 12 bases fitting TRBD1. Germline values: CDR1 WNHNN, CDR2 SYGVQD (reference sequence). J gave up 2 bases and V 2 bases, and 0 bases lay outside the gene matches. The CDR3 spans 15 residues. CDR3 loop: CASSEGTGGNTEAFF. The CDR3 DNA is TGCGCCAGCAGTGAGGGGACAGGGGGCAACACTGAAGCTTTCTTT.

The V and J genes are TRBV5-4 and TRBJ1-3, with D maybe TRBD1 (6 bases). This CDR3 region has 14 residues. V dropped 2 bases and J dropped 3 bases, with 9 bases sitting between them. CDR1 is SGHNT and CDR2 is YYREEE in the germline V gene (reference sequence). CDR3 loop: CASSLAGDGNTIYF. CDR3 DNA: TGTGCCAGCAGCTTAGCAGGGGATGGAAACACCATATATTTT.

The chain joins TRBV18 to TRBJ1-4, with no clear D. The CDR3 spans 15 residues. Germline values: CDR1 KGHSH, CDR2 LQKENI. Between the trimmed V and J ends, which lost 9 bases and 0 bases, there was a span of 14 bases. CDR3 nucleotide sequence: TGTGCCAGTTCCTTCTCACTTGCAACTAATGAAAAACTGTTTTTT. Its protein is CASSFSLATNEKLFF.

The chain combines TRBV7-8 with TRBJ1-3; D is uncertain. Germline V lookup: CDR1 SGHVS, CDR2 FQNEAQ. CDR3 length: 15 residues. V shed 5 bases and J shed 2 bases, with 13 bases lying between them. CDR3 residues: CASSPAPRAGNTIYF. CDR3 DNA: TGTGCCAGCAGCCCCGCCCCGAGGGCTGGAAACACCATATATTTT.

V and J are TRBV18 and TRBJ2-2; 12 bases are a match to TRBD2. CDR1 is KGHSH and CDR2 is LQKENI in the germline V gene. With 3 bases clipped from V and 6 bases from J, the junction kept 14 bases outside the gene matches. There are 19 residues in the CDR3. For the CDR3, the DNA is TGTGCCAGCTCACCTGTCCGAAACCAGACTAGCGGGAGATCCGGGGAGCTGTTTTTT. This gives the protein CASSPVRNQTSGRSGELFF. Filled out from reference TRBV18 and TRBJ2-2, the complete variable domain reads NAGVMQNPRHLVRRRGQEARLRCSPMKGHSHVYWYRQLPEEGLKFMVYLQKENIIDESGMPKERFSAEFPKEGPSILRIQQVVRGDSAAYFCASSPVRNQTSGRSGELFFGEGSRLTVL.

The chain joins TRBV5-6 to TRBJ1-3, with D uncertain. CDR1 is SGHDT and CDR2 is YYEEEE in the germline V gene. V was cut by 1 base and J by 5 bases, with 7 bases left in between. This CDR3 contains 13 residues. The CDR3 DNA sequence: TGTGCCAGCAGCTTGTCGCAGAGAAACACCATATATTTT. It encodes CASSLSQRNTIYF.

This sequence joins TRBV27 and TRBJ2-1; weak D call: TRBD2 (6 bases). With 3 bases removed from V and 0 bases from J, the gap between germline ends came to 15 bases. The CDR3 has 17 amino acids. Germline V CDR1 and CDR2: MNHEY, SMNVEV (reference sequence). CDR3 residues: CASSFDFGGSSYNEQFF. The DNA for the CDR3 is TGTGCCAGCAGTTTCGACTTTGGGGGGAGCTCCTACAATGAGCAGTTCTTC.

The V gene is TRBV7-9, the J gene TRBJ2-1; 8 bases are a match to TRBD2. V gave up 5 bases and J gave up 4 bases; unmatched junction bases: 10. The CDR3 extends over 16 amino acids. Looked up from germline, CDR1 is SEHNR and CDR2 is FQNEAQ (reference sequence). The CDR3: CASSPSGGPKYNEQFF. CDR3 nucleotides: TGTGCCAGCAGCCCCTCGGGAGGGCCCAAATACAATGAGCAGTTCTTC.

The genes are TRBV27 and TRBJ1-6; 7 bases map to TRBD1. Germline V gene data show CDR1 as MNHEY and CDR2 as SMNVEV (reference sequence). V shed 8 bases and J 4 bases; nucleotides not matched to a gene: 5. The CDR3 runs 14 residues. The CDR3 loop is CASFGGQYNSPLHF. In DNA form, the CDR3 reads TGTGCCAGCTTCGGGGGACAGTATAATTCACCCCTCCACTTT.

The CDR3, as DNA: TGTGCCAGTCGTCCGGACAGTAAGAACACTGAAGCTTTCTTT. Its protein is CASRPDSKNTEAFF. The chain is built from TRBV19 and TRBJ1-1; tentative D call: TRBD1 (6 bases). CDR3 size: 14 residues. The V gene's germline CDR1 is LNHDA and CDR2 SQIVND (reference sequence). Trimming cost V 8 bases and J 1 base, with 14 bases left between them.

The count of this clone is one. The chain links TRBV5-4 to TRBJ2-1; 10 positions agree with TRBD2. The V and J ends lost 3 bases and 5 bases, in that order; junction bases with no gene match: 5. The CDR3 is 15 residues long. The germline V gene encodes CDR1 SGHNT and CDR2 YYREEE (reference sequence). The DNA of the CDR3 is TGTGCCAGCAGCTGGACTAGCGGTAATAACAATGAGCAGTTCTTC. This codes for CASSWTSGNNNEQFF. The full variable domain, rest sourced from reference TRBV5-4 and TRBJ2-1, is ETGVTQSPTHLIKTRGQQVTLRCSSQSGHNTVSWYQQALGQGPQFIFQYYREEENGRGNFPPRFSGLQFPNYSSELNVNALELDDSALYLCASSWTSGNNNEQFFGPGTRLTVL.

The chain links TRBV19 to TRBJ2-5, with 10 bases that match TRBD2. Germline CDR1 LNHDA, CDR2 SQIVND (reference sequence). This CDR3 is built from 15 residues. The V segment lost 4 bases and the J segment 4 bases; nucleotides outside the gene matches: 6. The CDR3 nucleotides read TGTGCCAGTAGTACGGCTAGCGGGAGACTAGAGACCCAGTACTTC. It encodes CASSTASGRLETQYF.

J is TRBJ2-7 and V is TRBV14, with a possible D match to TRBD1 (5 bases). The ends were cut back, 5 bases at V and 6 bases at J, with 14 bases in the middle. The germline V gene encodes CDR1 SGHDN and CDR2 FVKESK. The CDR3 contains 13 residues. CDR3 DNA: TGTGCCAGCAGCTCTCAGGGTATCGGCGAGCAGTACTTC. Translated, it gives CASSSQGIGEQYF.

The CDR3 region has the DNA TGTGCCAGCAGCTGGAGGACTAGCGGTTCCACAGATACGCAGTATTTT. Residues: CASSWRTSGSTDTQYF. V usage is TRBV13 and J usage is TRBJ2-3; 10 bases are shared with TRBD2. This CDR3 region has 16 residues. The germline V gene encodes CDR1 PRHDT and CDR2 FYEKMQ (reference sequence). V lost 4 bases and J lost 2; bases outside the gene matches: 6.

For the CDR3, the DNA is TGTGCCAGCAGTTTAACGCGGGAGGGTCGGGATGAGCAGTTCTTC. It translates to CASSLTREGRDEQFF. The J gene is TRBJ2-1, the V gene TRBV27; 9 nucleotides align to TRBD2. Losses at the gene ends were 2 bases for V and 8 bases for J; bases not matched to a gene: 7. Germline CDR1 and CDR2: MNHEY and SMNVEV (reference sequence). This CDR3 contains 15 residues.

V is TRBV10-1 and J is TRBJ1-2; no reliable D call. The CDR3 loop spans 13 amino acids. Trimming left V 0 bases short and J 5 bases short, with 7 bases between. Germline CDR1 reads WNHNN; CDR2 reads SYGVQD (reference sequence). The CDR3 DNA is TGCGCCAGCAGTGAGTCGGAGGAGTATGGCTACACCTTC. Translated: CASSESEEYGYTF.

The CDR3 region has the DNA TGTGCCAGCAGTGGGGGGAGCTTGAACAAGTGGGACAGGGGTTCATCTGGCTACACCTTC. This gives the protein CASSGGSLNKWDRGSSGYTF. This rearrangement joins TRBV6-1 to TRBJ1-2, with 10 bases identical to TRBD1. This CDR3 contains 20 residues. The germline CDR1 and CDR2 sequences are MNHNS and SASEGT. With V trimmed by 4 bases and J by 7 bases, 24 bases remained unmatched.